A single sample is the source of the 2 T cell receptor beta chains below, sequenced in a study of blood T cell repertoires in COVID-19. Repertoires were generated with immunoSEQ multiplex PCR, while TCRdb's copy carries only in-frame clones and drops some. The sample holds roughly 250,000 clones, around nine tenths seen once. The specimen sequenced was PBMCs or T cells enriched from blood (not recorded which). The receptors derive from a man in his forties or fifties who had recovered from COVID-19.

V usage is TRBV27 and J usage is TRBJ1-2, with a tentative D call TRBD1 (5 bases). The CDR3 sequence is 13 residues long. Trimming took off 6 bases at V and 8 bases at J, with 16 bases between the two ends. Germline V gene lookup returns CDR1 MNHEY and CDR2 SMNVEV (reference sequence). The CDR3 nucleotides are TGTGCCAGCAGCGCTCAGGCAGGGTCAGGCTACACCTTC. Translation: CASSAQAGSGYTF.

DNA of the CDR3: TGTGCCAGTAGTCTCCGGGACAGGGCCACTTCGAACACTGAAGCTTTCTTT. It translates to CASSLRDRATSNTEAFF. The V gene is TRBV19, the J gene TRBJ1-1, with 9 positions matching TRBD1. The CDR3 extends over 17 amino acids. Germline CDR1 and CDR2: LNHDA and SQIVND (reference sequence). V was pared by 5 bases and J by 1 base, with 11 bases of the junction left unmatched. Together with reference TRBV19 and TRBJ1-1, the CDR3 gives the full variable domain: DGGITQSPKYLFRKEGQNVTLSCEQNLNHDAMYWYRQDPGQGLRLIYYSQIVNDFQKGDIAEGYSVSREKKESFPLTVTSAQKNPTAFYLCASSLRDRATSNTEAFFGQGTRLTVV.